A single sample is the source of the 22 T cell receptor beta chains below, sequenced in a study of T-cell memory formation after mild COVID-19. TCRdb called the 5' RACE reads again in MiXCR, with one record for every CDR3 protein. Of 70,000 to 100,000 distinct CDR3 sequences listed, roughly 16% were seen once; the top ten hold approximately 39%. The specimen was PBMCs or a T cell subset sorted from them (not recorded which). The receptor set was obtained from a man in his late teens or twenties who had mild COVID-19 (a few samples of this study predate the infection). Cell type and time point are not known.

This clonotype showed up just a few times. V gene TRBV5-1 combines with J gene TRBJ2-5; 9 bases map to TRBD2. The CDR3 is 17 residues long. Trimming took 4 bases from V and 4 from J; bases not matched to a gene: 14. Germline CDR1 and CDR2: SGHRS and YFSETQ. The CDR3 here is CASSLAAWAGGRETQYF. CDR3 nucleotides: TGCGCCAGCAGCCTCGCGGCGTGGGCGGGGGGGAGAGAGACCCAGTACTTC. Full variable domain (outside the CDR3, taken from reference TRBV5-1 and TRBJ2-5): KAGVTQTPRYLIKTRGQQVTLSCSPISGHRSVSWYQQTPGQGLQFLFEYFSETQRNKGNFPGRFSGRQFSNSRSEMNVSTLELGDSALYLCASSLAAWAGGRETQYFGPGTRLLVL.

This rearrangement joins TRBV11-2 to TRBJ2-1; D is tentatively TRBD1 or TRBD2 (5 bases each). CDR1 is SGHAT, CDR2 FQNNGV, per germline. This CDR3 comprises 16 residues. The V end was cut by 6 bases, the J end by 2 bases, with 17 bases between. The CDR3 nucleotides read TGTGCCAGCAGGCCAGCCGGGACGTATACCTACAATGAGCAGTTCTTC. Protein sequence: CASRPAGTYTYNEQFF.

This clonotype showed up many times. The CDR3 DNA is TGTGCCAGCAGCCAAGAAGGTCCGGGGGGCTTTACTGAGCAGTTCTTC. As protein: CASSQEGPGGFTEQFF. V gene TRBV4-2 combines with J gene TRBJ2-1; TRBD2 might be the D (7 bases). Trimming took off 0 bases at V and 9 bases at J, with 18 bases between the two ends. There are 16 residues in the CDR3. Germline CDR1 is LGHNA and CDR2 is YNFKEQ.

This clonotype has a handful of counts. V and J are TRBV6-5 and TRBJ1-5, with D unresolved. The CDR3 spans 17 residues. Trimming pared 6 bases from V and 0 bases from J, leaving 18 bases between. Germline V gene sequence: CDR1 MNHEY, CDR2 SVGAGI. CDR3 in amino acids: CASSAEGSPYSNQPQHF. The CDR3 DNA follows: TGTGCCAGCAGCGCAGAGGGCAGTCCATATAGCAATCAGCCCCAGCATTTT.

For this clonotype: A much bigger clone sits one base away, suggesting this may be a read error. This chain joins TRBV6-2 or TRBV6-3 and TRBJ1-5, with D tentatively TRBD1 (5 bases). Germline V gene lookup returns CDR1 MNHEY and CDR2 SVGEGT. The ends were cut back, 0 bases at V and 6 bases at J, with 12 bases in the middle. CDR3 size: 15 residues. CDR3 residues: CASSYSGGEFQPQHF. DNA of the CDR3: TGTGCCAGCAGTTACTCTGGGGGGGAATTTCAGCCCCAGCATTTT.

This chain links TRBV6-5 with TRBJ1-2, with D hard to call. The CDR3 runs 13 residues. V lost 6 bases and J 7 bases, leaving 15 bases between the germline ends. The germline V gene encodes CDR1 MNHEY and CDR2 SVGAGI. Written as DNA, the CDR3 is TGTGCCAGCAGCCCCTGGGGAAAGGTTGGCTACACCTTC. Translation gives CASSPWGKVGYTF.

In its sample, this clonotype was seen many times. The chain links TRBV12-5 to TRBJ2-1; 7 bases fit TRBD1. The junction had 4 bases not matched to a gene; V was cut back by 3 bases and J by 8 bases. The V gene's germline CDR1 is LGHNT and CDR2 FRNRAP. The CDR3 loop spans 13 amino acids. CDR3 residues: CASGFWTGHEQFF. The CDR3 DNA is TGTGCTAGTGGTTTCTGGACAGGTCATGAGCAGTTCTTC.

This clonotype was observed a handful of times. V usage is TRBV11-2 and J usage is TRBJ2-3, with D possibly TRBD2 on 5 matching bases. The CDR3 length is 15 residues. Trimming left V 1 base short and J 2 bases short, with 10 bases between. The germline gives CDR1 SGHAT, CDR2 FQNNGV. This CDR3 is CASSLAGRPTDTQYF. CDR3 DNA: TGTGCCAGCAGCTTAGCGGGGAGACCCACAGATACGCAGTATTTT.

This chain links TRBV6-2 or TRBV6-3 with TRBJ1-2; D not certain. The germline V gene has CDR1 MNHEY and CDR2 SVGEGT. The CDR3 has 11 residues. Trimming shortened V by 8 bases and J by 2 bases, and 6 bases separated the two germline ends. CDR3 protein: CASAQNYGYTF. The CDR3 coding sequence is TGTGCCAGCGCCCAGAACTATGGCTACACCTTC.

The rearrangement uses TRBV5-4 and TRBJ2-2; 8 bases are a match to TRBD2. The germline gives CDR1 SGHNT, CDR2 YYREEE (reference sequence). The CDR3 loop spans 15 amino acids. V lost 4 bases to trimming and J lost 6 bases; unmatched junction nucleotides: 8. CDR3: CASSAGLAGAGELFF. As DNA, the CDR3 is TGTGCCAGCAGCGCCGGACTAGCAGGGGCCGGGGAGCTGTTTTTT.

The sample holds a few counts of this clonotype. The V call is TRBV4-2, the J call TRBJ2-2; 9 nucleotides line up with TRBD2. Trimming cost V 5 bases and J 4 bases; bases outside gene matches: 5. The CDR3 is 15 residues long. Per the germline V gene, CDR1 is LGHNA and CDR2 is YNFKEQ. In nucleotides, the CDR3 is TGTGCCAGCAGCTTGAGCGGGGGGAGCACCGGGGAGCTGTTTTTT. It is translated as CASSLSGGSTGELFF.

This clonotype was detected a few times. The chain couples TRBV7-9 to TRBJ2-1, with 7 bases aligning to TRBD2. The V gene end was trimmed by 1 base and the J gene end by 5 bases; junction bases not matched to a gene: 5. Germline CDR1 SEHNR, CDR2 FQNEAQ (reference sequence). This CDR3 contains 15 residues. The CDR3 sequence is CASSLVAGIHNEQFF. The CDR3 coding sequence is TGTGCCAGCAGCTTAGTAGCGGGTATCCACAATGAGCAGTTCTTC.

The V and J genes are TRBV19 and TRBJ1-5; D perhaps matches TRBD1 (5 bases). Between the trimmed V and J ends, which lost 5 bases and 3 bases, there was a span of 11 bases. The germline CDR1 and CDR2 sequences are LNHDA and SQIVND (reference sequence). This CDR3 region has 14 residues. CDR3 in amino acids: CASSYRTFNQPQHF. The DNA for the CDR3 is TGTGCCAGTAGTTACAGGACTTTCAATCAGCCCCAGCATTTT. The full variable domain, with the rest looked up from reference TRBV19 and TRBJ1-5, is DGGITQSPKYLFRKEGQNVTLSCEQNLNHDAMYWYRQDPGQGLRLIYYSQIVNDFQKGDIAEGYSVSREKKESFPLTVTSAQKNPTAFYLCASSYRTFNQPQHFGDGTRLSIL.

This clonotype was recorded many times. The chain carries TRBV7-9 and TRBJ2-1; TRBD1 matches 7 bases. Trimming cost V 5 bases and J 9 bases; bases outside gene matches: 10. The CDR3 consists of 14 residues. Germline V gives CDR1 SEHNR, CDR2 FQNEAQ (reference sequence). This CDR3 is CASSQNRGVGEQFF. In DNA form, the CDR3 reads TGTGCCAGCAGCCAAAACAGGGGAGTTGGTGAGCAGTTCTTC. Looking up the rest from reference TRBV7-9 and TRBJ2-1 gives the full variable domain: DTGVSQNPRHKITKRGQNVTFRCDPISEHNRLYWYRQTLGQGPEFLTYFQNEAQLEKSRLLSDRFSAERPKGSFSTLEIQRTEQGDSAMYLCASSQNRGVGEQFFGPGTRLTVL.

This clonotype has just one count. V is TRBV6-2 or TRBV6-3 and J is TRBJ2-3; 7 bases are shared with TRBD1. Unmatched junction bases numbered 8, after V lost 0 bases and J lost 2 bases. The CDR3 contains 17 residues. Germline values: CDR1 MNHEY, CDR2 SVGEGT. The chain's CDR3 is CASSYSTQGVDTDTQYF. CDR3 nucleotide sequence: TGTGCCAGCAGTTACTCGACGCAGGGGGTGGACACAGATACGCAGTATTTT.

The rearrangement joins TRBV6-2 or TRBV6-3 to TRBJ1-5, with TRBD1 matching 7 bases. V was pared by 6 bases and J by 0 bases, with 20 bases of the junction left unmatched. CDR1 and CDR2 from the germline V gene are MNHEY and SVGEGT. The CDR3 contains 20 residues. This CDR3 reads CASRHTSTGNTPSSNQPQHF. CDR3 bases: TGTGCCAGCAGACACACTTCGACAGGGAATACACCTTCTAGCAATCAGCCCCAGCATTTT.

This clonotype has ten or more counts. The rearrangement uses TRBV27 and TRBJ1-1; the match to TRBD1 covers 7 bases. CDR3 length: 15 amino acids. J gave up 5 bases and V 1 base, and 7 bases lay outside the gene matches. The V gene's germline CDR1 is MNHEY and CDR2 SMNVEV (reference sequence). In DNA, the CDR3 is TGTGCCAGCAGTTTATTTACAGGGGTGGAAACTGAAGCTTTCTTT. Protein product: CASSLFTGVETEAFF.

The chain recombines TRBV7-9 with TRBJ2-7; D may be TRBD1 (6 bases). This CDR3 has 12 residues. Germline V lookup: CDR1 SEHNR, CDR2 FQNEAQ (reference sequence). Trimming took off 5 bases at V and 3 bases at J, with 8 bases between the two ends. The CDR3 loop reads CASSTRGYEQYV. The CDR3 DNA follows: TGTGCCAGCAGCACCAGGGGCTACGAGCAGTACGTC.

The CDR3 here is CASSSRTGGRTEAFF. CDR3 coding DNA: TGTGCCAGCAGCTCCAGGACAGGGGGCCGTACTGAAGCTTTCTTT. The chain recombines TRBV5-6 with TRBJ1-1; 11 bases fit TRBD1. With 3 bases clipped from V and 5 bases from J, the junction kept 6 bases outside the gene matches. Germline lookup yields CDR1 SGHDT and CDR2 YYEEEE. The CDR3 length is 15 residues.

The gene calls are TRBV12-3 or TRBV12-4 and TRBJ1-2; no definite D call. The length of the CDR3 is 13 residues. The V end lost 2 bases, the J end lost 4 bases, and 8 bases lay between the germline ends. CDR3 sequence (DNA): TGTGCCAGCAGTTTAAGGGATTTCTATGGCTACACCTTC. This gives the protein CASSLRDFYGYTF.

The J gene is TRBJ2-3, the V gene TRBV29-1; 8 positions agree with TRBD2. The CDR3 is 13 residues long. CDR1 and CDR2 (germline): SQVTM, ANQGSEA. The junction had 5 bases not matched to a gene; V was cut back by 7 bases and J by 2 bases. CDR3 region: CSARGGYTDTQYF. Here the CDR3 DNA reads TGCAGCGCCCGGGGGGGGTACACAGATACGCAGTATTTT.

The chain combines TRBV4-1 with TRBJ1-3; the match to TRBD1 covers 10 bases. The CDR3 consists of 17 residues. The ends lost 0 bases at V and 2 bases at J; junction bases unmatched: 4. Germline loops: CDR1 MGHRA, CDR2 YSYEKL. The CDR3 region has the DNA TGCGCCAGCAGCCAAGAGATGACAGGGGGCCCTGGAAACACCATATATTTT. Its translation is CASSQEMTGGPGNTIYF.